These T cell receptor beta chains were read from a single sample in a study of blood T cell repertoires in COVID-19. Clones were sequenced by immunoSEQ multiplex PCR, and TCRdb holds only the in-frame ones, with some missing. The repertoire consists of approximately 160,000 clones, with 90% to 95% occurring once and the leading ten covering just under 2%. Sequencing input: peripheral blood. Receptors were obtained from a woman aged 60-70 years with COVID-19, enrolled during active disease. Each CDR3 is given with its conserved first and last residue. The order of the fields is CDR3 protein, CDR3 DNA, J gene, V gene, clone size, D gene. D genes are given only for firm matches. Expanded clones are given a class, and other clones once, few, many or no size at all.

CDR3 protein: CSVEDNGELFF; CDR3 DNA: TGCAGCGTTGAAGACAACGGGGAGCTGTTTTTT; J gene: TRBJ2-2; V gene: TRBV29-1; clone size: -; D gene: -
CDR3 protein: CASSLAVSGSVDGYTF; CDR3 DNA: TGCGCCAGCAGCTTGGCCGTCAGCGGATCAGTGGATGGCTACACCTTC; J gene: TRBJ1-2; V gene: TRBV5-1; clone size: -; D gene: -
CDR3 protein: CASSSNRLAGLRETQYF; CDR3 DNA: TGTGCCAGCAGCTCCAACAGACTAGCGGGGCTTAGAGAGACCCAGTACTTC; J gene: TRBJ2-5; V gene: TRBV7-2; clone size: -; D gene: TRBD2
CDR3 protein: CASNLVGPNEKLFF; CDR3 DNA: TGTGCCAGCAACTTAGTCGGTCCTAATGAAAAACTGTTTTTT; J gene: TRBJ1-4; V gene: TRBV7-9; clone size: -; D gene: -
CDR3 protein: CASSATGTVYGYTF; CDR3 DNA: TGTGCCAGCAGTGCGACCGGGACAGTCTATGGCTACACCTTC; J gene: TRBJ1-2; V gene: TRBV2; clone size: -; D gene: TRBD1
CDR3 protein: CASSLSENSPLHF; CDR3 DNA: TGCGCCAGCAGCTTGTCAGAAAATTCACCCCTCCACTTT; J gene: TRBJ1-6; V gene: TRBV5-1; clone size: -; D gene: -
CDR3 protein: CASSTPGGPDTQYF; CDR3 DNA: TGTGCCAGCAGCACCCCCGGGGGTCCAGATACGCAGTATTTT; J gene: TRBJ2-3; V gene: TRBV7-2; clone size: -; D gene: -
CDR3 protein: CASSSGGGAQKEKLFF; CDR3 DNA: TGCGCCAGCAGCTCGGGAGGGGGCGCGCAAAAGGAAAAACTGTTTTTT; J gene: TRBJ1-4; V gene: TRBV4-3; clone size: -; D gene: TRBD1
CDR3 protein: CASSQDPGSNEKLFF; CDR3 DNA: TGTGCCAGCAGCCAAGATCCCGGGAGTAATGAAAAACTGTTTTTT; J gene: TRBJ1-4; V gene: TRBV3-1/TRBV3-2; clone size: -; D gene: -
CDR3 protein: CASSLTSGSTDTQYF; CDR3 DNA: TGTGCCAGCAGTTTAACTAGCGGGAGCACAGATACGCAGTATTTT; J gene: TRBJ2-3; V gene: TRBV6-5; clone size: -; D gene: TRBD2
CDR3 protein: CATTKGGGRGTDTQYF; CDR3 DNA: TGTGCCACCACAAAAGGCGGGGGTCGGGGCACAGATACGCAGTATTTT; J gene: TRBJ2-3; V gene: TRBV10-3; clone size: -; D gene: TRBD2
CDR3 protein: CASSLRGGHGYTF; CDR3 DNA: TGTGCCAGCAGTCTACGCGGGGGCCATGGCTACACCTTC; J gene: TRBJ1-2; V gene: TRBV6-5; clone size: -; D gene: -
CDR3 protein: CASSKTVVDNSPLHF; CDR3 DNA: TGTGCCAGCAGCAAAACGGTTGTGGATAATTCACCCCTCCACTTT; J gene: TRBJ1-6; V gene: TRBV7-2; clone size: -; D gene: -
CDR3 protein: CASSLVWRVKRDTHYGYTF; CDR3 DNA: TGTGCCAGCAGCTTAGTATGGCGGGTCAAACGGGACACCCACTATGGCTACACCTTC; J gene: TRBJ1-2; V gene: TRBV7-9; clone size: -; D gene: -
CDR3 protein: CASSQDEFREDGYTF; CDR3 DNA: TGTGCCAGCAGCCAAGATGAGTTCAGGGAAGATGGCTACACCTTC; J gene: TRBJ1-2; V gene: TRBV14; clone size: -; D gene: -
CDR3 protein: CASSPIAGTSTDTQYF; CDR3 DNA: TGCGCCAGCAGCCCCATAGCGGGAACTAGCACAGATACGCAGTATTTT; J gene: TRBJ2-3; V gene: TRBV5-1; clone size: once; D gene: TRBD2
CDR3 protein: CASSLDRVGVNEQFF; CDR3 DNA: TGCGCCAGCAGCCTGGACAGGGTAGGGGTCAATGAGCAGTTCTTC; J gene: TRBJ2-1; V gene: TRBV5-1; clone size: -; D gene: TRBD1
CDR3 protein: CASSQVGGTPNIQYF; CDR3 DNA: TGCGCCAGCAGCCAAGTCGGCGGAACACCAAACATTCAGTACTTC; J gene: TRBJ2-4; V gene: TRBV4-1; clone size: once; D gene: -
CDR3 protein: CASSKPGGWDQPQHF; CDR3 DNA: TGTGCCAGCAGTAAACCAGGGGGCTGGGATCAGCCCCAGCATTTT; J gene: TRBJ1-5; V gene: TRBV6-2/TRBV6-3; clone size: -; D gene: TRBD1
CDR3 protein: CASSSGGVQPQHF; CDR3 DNA: TGTGCCAGCAGTTCAGGGGGAGTTCAGCCCCAGCATTTT; J gene: TRBJ1-5; V gene: TRBV6-5; clone size: -; D gene: TRBD1
CDR3 protein: CASSLGNSGGTDTQYF; CDR3 DNA: TGTGCCAGCAGCTTGGGAAATAGCGGGGGGACAGATACGCAGTATTTT; J gene: TRBJ2-3; V gene: TRBV5-4; clone size: -; D gene: TRBD2
CDR3 protein: CATSPGGEDTEAFF; CDR3 DNA: TGTGCCACCAGTCCAGGGGGAGAGGACACTGAAGCTTTCTTT; J gene: TRBJ1-1; V gene: TRBV24-1; clone size: -; D gene: TRBD1
CDR3 protein: CASSQTDPPGGDYGYTF; CDR3 DNA: TGTGCCAGCAGCCAAACGGACCCCCCGGGGGGTGACTATGGCTACACCTTC; J gene: TRBJ1-2; V gene: TRBV3-1/TRBV3-2; clone size: -; D gene: -
CDR3 protein: CASSPRTGANSPLHF; CDR3 DNA: TGTGCCAGCAGCCCGCGTACAGGGGCTAATTCACCCCTCCACTTT; J gene: TRBJ1-6; V gene: TRBV7-6; clone size: -; D gene: TRBD1
CDR3 protein: CASSPTLAGGPSGELFF; CDR3 DNA: TGCGCCAGCAGCCCCACCCTAGCGGGGGGGCCGAGCGGGGAGCTGTTTTTT; J gene: TRBJ2-2; V gene: TRBV4-1; clone size: -; D gene: TRBD2
CDR3 protein: CASRDLTGRNEKLFF; CDR3 DNA: TGTGCCAGCAGGGACCTGACAGGGCGAAATGAAAAACTGTTTTTT; J gene: TRBJ1-4; V gene: TRBV2; clone size: once; D gene: TRBD1
CDR3 protein: CASSIVGDTEAFF; CDR3 DNA: TGTGCCAGTAGTATAGTGGGCGACACTGAAGCTTTCTTT; J gene: TRBJ1-1; V gene: TRBV19; clone size: -; D gene: -
CDR3 protein: CASSLGQRNTEAFF; CDR3 DNA: TGCGCCAGCAGCTTGGGACAAAGGAACACTGAAGCTTTCTTT; J gene: TRBJ1-1; V gene: TRBV5-1; clone size: few; D gene: -